This is a list of T cell receptor beta chains from one sample in a study of cytomegalovirus exposure and HLA in healthy donors. Data came from immunoSEQ multiplex PCR; TCRdb stores just in-frame clones and leaves some out. Here the sample spans 100,000 to 150,000 clones, more than 65% being singletons. Specimen: PBMCs. Receptor source: a male donor in good health and CMV-seropositive. The conserved cysteine and the conserved F or W are not part of the CDR3 here. Clone size is stated in some rows and not others, as once, few, many or a class when expanded.

v_gene	j_gene	abundance	CDR3aa
TRBV28	TRBJ1-4	-	ASSFAGRREKLF
TRBV2	TRBJ1-3	-	ASSLGHSGNTIY
TRBV9	TRBJ2-7	once	ASSVGDRVYEQY
TRBV6-1	TRBJ2-7	-	ASSWGQVGETY
TRBV7-9	TRBJ1-4	-	ASSRGKRGEKLF
TRBV5-8	TRBJ1-5	-	ASSLGWDIYGSNQPQH
TRBV5-1	TRBJ2-4	-	ASSLVGSGGLGNSQY
TRBV6-1	TRBJ1-1	few	ASSATDLIKAF
TRBV7-9	TRBJ2-1	-	ASSLEGRVAF
TRBV7-2	TRBJ2-7	-	ASSLAATSGNDEQY
TRBV7-9	TRBJ2-1	-	ASSPTDFSGDEQF
TRBV15	TRBJ1-5	-	ATSRDGNSNQPQH
TRBV7-6	TRBJ1-1	-	ASSLGQANTEAF
TRBV18	TRBJ1-5	once	ASSPEGDQPQH
TRBV19	TRBJ2-3	-	ASSIGQTDTQY
TRBV7-9	TRBJ1-1	-	ASSWQTGLNTEAF
TRBV10-3	TRBJ2-3	-	AIDDRGRRRTDTQY
TRBV6-5	TRBJ2-7	-	ASSPPGTGDHEQY
TRBV19	TRBJ2-3	-	ASSIPGPLNTQY
TRBV30	TRBJ2-4	few	AWSGQLKNIQY
TRBV5-6	TRBJ2-7	-	ASSGTGTGLYEQY
TRBV6-5	TRBJ2-7	-	ASSTGGKNEQY
TRBV5-1	TRBJ1-1	-	ASSRGTALNTEAF
TRBV19	TRBJ1-5	-	ASSPVGVPHRSQPQH
TRBV6-1	TRBJ2-7	-	ASSEGASGLSSYEQY
TRBV18	TRBJ2-1	-	ASSPPFASGRSSYNEQF
TRBV5-1	TRBJ2-2	-	ASSVRTGTRISGELF
TRBV13	TRBJ1-1	-	ASSLLTANTEAF
TRBV5-4	TRBJ2-1	few	ASSSPLAGADNEQF
TRBV2	TRBJ2-5	once	ASSPWTSGNQETQY
TRBV19	TRBJ1-5	-	ASRQGSDSNQPQH
TRBV28	TRBJ1-4	-	ASSTYQGPNEKLF
TRBV28	TRBJ2-7	-	ASSPEPRDRAYEQY
TRBV6-1	TRBJ2-3	-	ASSEGVSVTDTQY
TRBV28	TRBJ1-5	-	ATLGKGWEGNQPQH
TRBV15	TRBJ2-1	-	ATSRGGTGDYNEQF
TRBV7-9	TRBJ2-4	-	ASSSDPVKGNSQY
TRBV7-8	TRBJ1-3	-	ASSLSTIDGGNTIY
TRBV6-1	TRBJ2-7	once	ASSEYGGYEQY
TRBV5-6	TRBJ2-3	few	ASSLGLSTDTQY
TRBV27	TRBJ2-7	once	ASSFRGEVTYEQY